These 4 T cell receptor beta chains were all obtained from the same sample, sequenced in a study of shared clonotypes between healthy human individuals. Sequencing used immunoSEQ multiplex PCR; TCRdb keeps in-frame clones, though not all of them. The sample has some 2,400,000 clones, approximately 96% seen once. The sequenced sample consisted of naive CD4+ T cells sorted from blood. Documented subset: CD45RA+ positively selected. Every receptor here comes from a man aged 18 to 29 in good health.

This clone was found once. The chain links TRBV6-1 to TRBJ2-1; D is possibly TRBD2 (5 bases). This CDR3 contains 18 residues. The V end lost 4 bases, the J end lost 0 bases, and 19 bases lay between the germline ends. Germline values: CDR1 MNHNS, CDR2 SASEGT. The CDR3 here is CASSVTVPGSYSYNEQFF. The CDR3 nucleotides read TGTGCCAGCAGTGTTACAGTACCGGGGTCTTACTCCTACAATGAGCAGTTCTTC.

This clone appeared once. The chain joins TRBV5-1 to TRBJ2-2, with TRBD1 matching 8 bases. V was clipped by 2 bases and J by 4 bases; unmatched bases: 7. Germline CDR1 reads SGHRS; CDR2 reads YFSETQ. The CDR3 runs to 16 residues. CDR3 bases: TGCGCCAGCAGCTTAACAGGACAGGGTGGCACCGGGGAGCTGTTTTTT. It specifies CASSLTGQGGTGELFF.

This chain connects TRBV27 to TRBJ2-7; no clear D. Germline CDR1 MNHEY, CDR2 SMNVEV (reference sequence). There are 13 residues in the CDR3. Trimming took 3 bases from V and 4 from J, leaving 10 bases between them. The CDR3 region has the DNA TGTGCCAGCAGTTTGCGTGGGAATTACGAGCAGTACTTC. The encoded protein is CASSLRGNYEQYF.

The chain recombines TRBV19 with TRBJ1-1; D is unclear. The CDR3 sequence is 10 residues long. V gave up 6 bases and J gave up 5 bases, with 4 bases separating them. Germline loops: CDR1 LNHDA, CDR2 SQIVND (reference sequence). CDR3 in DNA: TGTGCCAGTAGGAGGACTGAAGCTTTCTTT. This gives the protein CASRRTEAFF.